This TCR beta chain appears in the sequencing data of a study of T-cell memory formation after mild COVID-19. This clonotype was detected only a few times. The CDR3 sequence is 15 residues long. Germline V lookup: CDR1 DFQATT, CDR2 SNEGSKA (reference sequence). Trimming shortened V by 1 base and J by 6 bases, and 19 bases separated the two germline ends. TCRdb reprocessed the 5' RACE reads via MiXCR and lists one record per CDR3 protein. Of over 150,000 distinct CDR3 sequences in the sample, roughly 23% are singletons; the top ten hold roughly 24%. The TCR comes from an adult woman who had mild COVID-19 (a few samples of this study predate the infection). Cell type and time point are not known. The material sequenced was PBMCs or a T cell subset sorted from them (not recorded which). This sequence joins TRBV20-1 and TRBJ2-7; perhaps TRBD1 as D (5 bases). The CDR3 here is CSARARENFFSEQYF. The CDR3 bases are TGCAGTGCTAGAGCCAGGGAAAACTTTTTTAGCGAGCAGTACTTC.